The entry below describes one TCR beta chain. In the source study's methods: Amplification of reference gene primers was used by the study to estimate nucleated cell counts. This table comes from immunoSEQ multiplex PCR, and its TCRdb copy is limited to in-frame clones, with some not included. V and J calls plus clone size are reproduced from that table; the DNA served to infer D and trimming. This table holds a few hundred thousand clones, roughly 82% found once. This sample stems from a study of blood T cell repertoires in COVID-19. Overall study context: Material from acute and convalescent COVID-19 was sourced from the United States, Italy and Spain. The analysed material was cDNA or gDNA that came from T cells, B-cell-depleted T cells, or PBMCs.

Germline V gene data show CDR1 as MGHRA and CDR2 as YSYEKL. Trimming cost V 3 bases and J 0 bases, with 9 bases left between them. The CDR3 sequence is 15 residues long. Sequenced sample: peripheral blood. The chain is built from TRBV4-1 and TRBJ1-5; D is unclear. The sequence was obtained from a man aged 45-60 years with active or convalescent COVID-19. The CDR3 DNA is TGCGCCAGCAGCCATTCCCACGGTAGCAATCAGCCCCAGCATTTT. It encodes CASSHSHGSNQPQHF.